The 16 T cell receptor beta chains in this list originate from one sample, sequenced in a study of blood T cell repertoires in COVID-19. The data were produced by immunoSEQ multiplex PCR, yet TCRdb's version contains in-frame clones alone and is incomplete. The sample yields 410,000 or so clones, approximately 90% seen once. The source material was peripheral blood. The receptors were sampled from a woman aged 40 to 49 with COVID-19, enrolled during active disease.

This clone occurred once. The J gene is TRBJ2-1, the V gene TRBV4-2; TRBD2 agrees at 10 bases. V trimming: 4 bases; J trimming: 14 bases; junction bases outside the gene matches: 14. This CDR3 is built from 15 residues. Germline CDR1 LGHNA, CDR2 YNFKEQ. Written as DNA, the CDR3 is TGTGCCAGCAGCCTGAGTAGCGGGGGGCCGCACTGGGAGTTCTTC. The encoded protein is CASSLSSGGPHWEFF.

This clone was seen more than once but under ten times. This rearrangement joins TRBV3-1 (or the pseudogene TRBV3-2) to TRBJ2-5, with TRBD2 matching over 10 bases. The CDR3 spans 16 residues. Germline CDR1 reads LGHDT; CDR2 reads YNNKEL (reference sequence). V lost 3 bases, J lost 2 bases, and 6 bases stayed unmatched. CDR3 loop: CASSQVAGGGQETQYF. The CDR3 bases are TGTGCCAGCAGCCAGGTAGCGGGGGGCGGACAAGAGACCCAGTACTTC.

The V gene is TRBV19, the J gene TRBJ2-2; 7 nucleotides agree with TRBD1. The ends lost 4 bases at V and 3 bases at J; junction bases unmatched: 8. The CDR3 sequence is 16 residues long. CDR1 is LNHDA and CDR2 is SQIVND in the germline V gene (reference sequence). The CDR3 nucleotides read TGTGCCAGTAGTAAACCGACAGGGACGGACACCGGGGAGCTGTTTTTT. This codes for CASSKPTGTDTGELFF.

This chain joins TRBV19 and TRBJ1-1; 7 bases map to TRBD1. After removal of 5 bases from V and 4 bases from J, the junction contained 4 bases not matched to a gene. The CDR3 length is 13 residues. Looked up from germline, CDR1 is LNHDA and CDR2 is SQIVND (reference sequence). CDR3 DNA sequence: TGTGCCAGTAGTGTCAGGGGGGCCACTGAAGCTTTCTTT. It specifies CASSVRGATEAFF.

The gene calls are TRBV6-5 and TRBJ2-3, with 8 nucleotides matching TRBD2. Trimming cost V 0 bases and J 13 bases; bases outside gene matches: 9. Germline V gene lookup returns CDR1 MNHEY and CDR2 SVGAGI. CDR3 length: 14 amino acids. CDR3: CASSYSPSGHLEYF. CDR3 nucleotides: TGTGCCAGCAGTTACTCGCCTAGCGGGCACCTGGAGTATTTT.

The CDR3 DNA reads as TGTGCCAGCACCTCGGACAGTAGCTCCTATAATTCACCCCTCCACTTT. Protein: CASTSDSSSYNSPLHF. The J gene is TRBJ1-6, the V gene TRBV6-6; tentatively, D is TRBD1 (6 bases). Deletions cut 7 bases from V and 0 bases from J, with 13 bases between. Germline CDR1 and CDR2: MNHNY and SVGAGI (reference sequence). This CDR3 spans 16 amino acids.

The chain is built from TRBV7-2 and TRBJ2-5; TRBD1 is a possible D gene (6 bases). The germline V gene has CDR1 SGHTA and CDR2 FQGNSA. Trimming removed 5 bases from V and 4 bases from J, with 17 bases in between. There are 15 residues in the CDR3. The DNA of the CDR3 is TGTGCCAGCAGCACCCACAGGGTTTACCCAGAGACCCAGTACTTC. Its protein is CASSTHRVYPETQYF.

This sequence joins TRBV27 and TRBJ1-1; D may be TRBD1 (6 bases). This CDR3 is built from 15 residues. V lost 4 bases and J 1 base, leaving 13 bases between the germline ends. The germline CDR1 and CDR2 sequences are MNHEY and SMNVEV (reference sequence). CDR3 amino acids: CASSSDDRRNTEAFF. The CDR3 coding sequence is TGTGCCAGCAGTTCCGACGACAGGCGGAACACTGAAGCTTTCTTT.

This clone showed up just once. The chain employs TRBV6-4 and TRBJ2-3; 8 bases map to TRBD2. The CDR3 runs to 15 residues. CDR1 is MRHNA, CDR2 SNTAGT, per germline. J gave up 5 bases and V 6 bases, and 10 bases lay outside the gene matches. CDR3 bases: TGTGCCAGCAGCGCTAGCGGACGGGGGGGAGATACGCAGTATTTT. It translates to CASSASGRGGDTQYF.

The V and J genes are TRBV9 and TRBJ1-6; possible D gene TRBD1, 6 bases. V shed 0 bases and J shed 5 bases, with 9 bases lying between them. Germline V gene sequence: CDR1 SGDLS, CDR2 YYNGEE. The CDR3 has 15 residues. The CDR3 loop is CASSVGTVNNSPLHF. The CDR3 DNA reads TGTGCCAGCAGCGTAGGGACAGTCAATAATTCACCCCTCCACTTT.

This chain links TRBV7-8 with TRBJ2-2, with 8 positions matching TRBD2. Germline V CDR1 and CDR2: SGHVS, FQNEAQ. This CDR3 is 16 amino acids long. With V trimmed by 7 bases and J by 2 bases, 9 bases remained unmatched. The CDR3 nucleotides are TGTGCCAGCAAACGTGCGAGCGGGAGAAACACCGGGGAGCTGTTTTTT. Residues: CASKRASGRNTGELFF.

The chain combines TRBV28 with TRBJ1-2; 8 bases align to TRBD1. The CDR3 runs to 14 residues. Germline V gives CDR1 MDHEN, CDR2 SYDVKM. The V and J ends lost 5 bases and 8 bases, in that order; junction bases with no gene match: 10. The CDR3 here is CASSDPGGLWGYTF. CDR3 bases: TGTGCCAGCAGTGATCCAGGGGGCCTCTGGGGCTACACCTTC.

The rearrangement uses TRBV5-4 and TRBJ1-6; 10 nucleotides agree with TRBD1. Trimming cost V 4 bases and J 5 bases; bases outside gene matches: 6. Per germline, CDR1 SGHNT and CDR2 YYREEE (reference sequence). The CDR3 runs 16 residues. The CDR3 spells CASSAPGQGDNSPLHF. The CDR3 DNA follows: TGTGCCAGCAGCGCGCCCGGACAGGGGGATAATTCACCCCTCCACTTT.

The gene calls are TRBV6-2 or TRBV6-3 and TRBJ1-2; D is ambiguous. With 6 bases removed from V and 0 bases from J, the gap between germline ends came to 17 bases. From germline, CDR1 is MNHEY and CDR2 SVGEGT. This CDR3 comprises 16 residues. As DNA, the CDR3 is TGTGCCAGCAGCCGTCAGTACAGCAACTCTAACTATGGCTACACCTTC. It specifies CASSRQYSNSNYGYTF.

The chain couples TRBV4-3 to TRBJ1-4; TRBD1 is a possible D gene (5 bases). CDR1 is LGHNA, CDR2 YSLEER, per germline. This CDR3 has 17 residues. Trimming cost V 2 bases and J 4 bases, with 17 bases left between them. DNA of the CDR3: TGCGCCAGCAGCCAATACCACCGGGGGTCGGGTAATGAAAAACTGTTTTTT. Encoded protein: CASSQYHRGSGNEKLFF.

The sample holds one count of this clone. The chain uses TRBV19 and TRBJ1-1; 8 bases are a match to TRBD1. CDR3 length: 15 residues. The J segment lost 3 bases and the V segment lost 5 bases, leaving 8 bases of the junction unmatched. Germline V gene lookup returns CDR1 LNHDA and CDR2 SQIVND (reference sequence). The CDR3 DNA sequence: TGTGCCAGTAGTGTCCTGGGACAGGTGGACACTGAAGCTTTCTTT. It translates to CASSVLGQVDTEAFF.